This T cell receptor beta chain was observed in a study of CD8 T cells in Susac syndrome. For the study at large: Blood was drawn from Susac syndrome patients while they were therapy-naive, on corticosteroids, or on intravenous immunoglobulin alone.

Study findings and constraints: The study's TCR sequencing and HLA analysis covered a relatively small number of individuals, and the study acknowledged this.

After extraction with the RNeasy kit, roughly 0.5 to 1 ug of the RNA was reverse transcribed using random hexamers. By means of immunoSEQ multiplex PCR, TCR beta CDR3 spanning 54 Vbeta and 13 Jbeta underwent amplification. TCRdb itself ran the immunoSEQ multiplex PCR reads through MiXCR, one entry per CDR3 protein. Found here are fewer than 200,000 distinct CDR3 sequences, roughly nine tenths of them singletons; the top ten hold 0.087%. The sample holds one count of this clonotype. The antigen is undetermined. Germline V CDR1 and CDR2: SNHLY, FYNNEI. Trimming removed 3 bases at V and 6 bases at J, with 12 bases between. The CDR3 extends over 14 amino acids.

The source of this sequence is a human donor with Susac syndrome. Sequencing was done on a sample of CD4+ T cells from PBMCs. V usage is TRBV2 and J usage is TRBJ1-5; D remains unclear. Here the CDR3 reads CASSDFGPGQPQHF. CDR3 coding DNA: TGTGCCAGCAGTGATTTCGGCCCAGGTCAGCCCCAGCATTTT.